Sequencing of this TCR beta chain was carried out in a study of blood T cell repertoires in COVID-19. Across the whole study: The United States, Italy and Spain were the sources of the acute and convalescent COVID-19 samples.

Participants were aged about 18 to 95 years, lived in around 25 US areas, and enrolled virtually. Assignment of participants to cohorts was predicated upon participant-reported clinical history. Germline values: CDR1 MDHEN, CDR2 SYDVKM. This CDR3 comprises 18 residues. The V gene end was trimmed by 3 bases and the J gene end by 2 bases; junction bases not matched to a gene: 10. As processed by the authors: Amplified reference gene primers provided the basis for estimating nucleated cell counts. Produced via immunoSEQ multiplex PCR; TCRdb's table is partial and in-frame only. That table is the source of V, J and clone size, and D and trimming were worked out from the DNA. The table records about 310,000 clones, around 90% of them present only once.

The chain combines TRBV28 with TRBJ2-7; 13 bases line up with TRBD2. Specimen: PBMCs or T cells enriched from blood (not recorded which). This receptor was obtained from a woman aged 18-30 years with acute COVID-19. This CDR3 reads CASSFLWTSGRRTYEQYF. The CDR3, as DNA: TGTGCCAGCAGTTTTCTGTGGACTAGCGGGAGACGGACCTACGAGCAGTACTTC.